Below are 29 T cell receptor beta chains sequenced from a single sample in a study of CD8+CD57+ T cells in acquired aplastic anemia. Profiling of TCR beta VDJ combinations and CDR3 sequences used genomic DNA as template. TCRdb redid the calling of the reads with MiXCR, one entry per CDR3 protein. In the table there are about 190,000 distinct CDR3 sequences, around 47% of which are singletons. The patients chosen for sequencing had shown expansion of CD8+CD57+ cells (detected by flow cytometry). The sample consisted of sorted CD4+, CD8+, or CD8+CD57+ T cells (not recorded which) from PBMCs. Every receptor here comes from a human donor with aplastic anemia.

Ten or more counts support this clonotype. The rearrangement uses TRBV7-2 and TRBJ2-7; 9 bases align to TRBD2. CDR1 is SGHTA, CDR2 FQGNSA, per germline. With V trimmed by 1 base and J by 0 bases, 4 bases remained unmatched. This CDR3 is built from 16 residues. As DNA, the CDR3 is TGTGCCAGCAGCTTAGTAAGCGGGGGGAGCTCCTACGAGCAGTACTTC. As protein: CASSLVSGGSSYEQYF.

The chain combines TRBV7-6 with TRBJ2-3; weak D call: TRBD1 (5 bases). The V gene lost 5 bases and the J gene lost 3 bases, with 9 bases spanning the gap. The CDR3 has 13 residues. The germline CDR1 and CDR2 sequences are SGHVS and FNYEAQ. The CDR3 loop reads CASSAQVTDTQYF. CDR3 DNA: TGTGCCAGCAGCGCACAGGTAACAGATACGCAGTATTTT. The full variable domain, completed using reference TRBV7-6 and TRBJ2-3, is GAGVSQSPRYKVTKRGQDVALRCDPISGHVSLYWYRQALGQGPEFLTYFNYEAQQDKSGLPNDRFSAERPEGSISTLTIQRTEQRDSAMYRCASSAQVTDTQYFGPGTRLTVL.

This clonotype was detected only a few times. The chain recombines TRBV18 with TRBJ2-5, with D unresolved. V lost 2 bases and J lost 3, with 10 bases in between. The CDR3 runs to 14 residues. Germline V gives CDR1 KGHSH, CDR2 LQKENI. The CDR3 sequence is CASSPYTKKETQYF. In DNA, the CDR3 is TGTGCCAGCTCACCATACACTAAAAAAGAGACCCAGTACTTC.

This clonotype was found many times. The chain employs TRBV20-1 and TRBJ1-5, with D tentatively TRBD1 (5 bases). CDR1 is DFQATT, CDR2 SNEGSKA, per germline (reference sequence). Trimming removed 0 bases at V and 9 bases at J, with 12 bases between. CDR3 length: 13 residues. CDR3 loop: CSAREDRALPQHF. Here the CDR3 DNA reads TGCAGTGCTAGAGAAGACAGAGCACTGCCCCAGCATTTT.

The genes are TRBV20-1 and TRBJ1-1; D call uncertain. V gave up 0 bases and J gave up 1 base, with 9 bases separating them. The germline CDR1 and CDR2 sequences are DFQATT and SNEGSKA (reference sequence). The CDR3 consists of 14 residues. The CDR3 loop is CSAREGDTNTEAFF. CDR3 DNA: TGCAGTGCTAGAGAGGGAGACACGAACACTGAAGCTTTCTTT.

This clonotype was seen many times. The J gene is TRBJ2-5, the V gene TRBV11-2; 12 bases fit TRBD2. This CDR3 is 16 amino acids long. The germline gives CDR1 SGHAT, CDR2 FQNNGV. Trimming at V came to 4 bases and at J to 5 bases, leaving 8 bases not matched to a gene. The CDR3 here is CASSSRLAGVSETQYF. In nucleotides, the CDR3 is TGTGCCAGCAGCTCCCGACTAGCGGGAGTTAGCGAGACCCAGTACTTC.

In this sample, this clonotype turned up a few times. As DNA, the CDR3 is TGTGCCAGCAGCGATCGATCCCCGGAGAACACTGAAGCTTTCTTT. It yields the protein CASSDRSPENTEAFF. This sequence joins TRBV6-2 or TRBV6-3 and TRBJ1-1; D is undetermined. With 6 bases removed from V and 1 base from J, the gap between germline ends came to 15 bases. The length of the CDR3 is 15 residues. In germline, CDR1 is MNHEY, CDR2 SVGEGT.

The chain joins TRBV11-2 to TRBJ1-2, with no clear D. CDR1 and CDR2 from the germline V gene are SGHAT and FQNNGV. This CDR3 comprises 11 residues. V was shortened by 4 bases and J by 14 bases, with 14 bases between the two germline ends. The chain's CDR3 is CASSSERIPTF. In nucleotides, the CDR3 is TGTGCCAGCAGCTCGGAAAGGATTCCTACCTTC. Supplemented by reference TRBV11-2 and TRBJ1-2, the full variable domain reads EAGVAQSPRYKIIEKRQSVAFWCNPISGHATLYWYQQILGQGPKLLIQFQNNGVVDDSQLPKDRFSAERLKGVDSTLKIQPAKLEDSAVYLCASSSERIPTFGSGTRLTVV.

The rearrangement uses TRBV29-1 and TRBJ2-7; tentatively, D is TRBD1 (5 bases). Looked up from germline, CDR1 is SQVTM and CDR2 is ANQGSEA. The CDR3 has 15 amino acids. Between the trimmed V and J ends, which lost 4 bases and 5 bases, there was a span of 21 bases. The CDR3 loop reads CSVALVQGFGDEQYF. The CDR3 region has the DNA TGCAGCGTTGCGTTGGTGCAGGGATTTGGCGACGAGCAGTACTTC.

About this clonotype: This may be a read error: a much more frequent sequence differs by one nucleotide. The rearrangement uses TRBV6-5 and TRBJ2-5; D is unresolved. The germline V gene encodes CDR1 MNHEY and CDR2 SVGAGI. This CDR3 spans 14 amino acids. CDR3 sequence (DNA): TGTGCCAACAGTTACTCCCCGGCTGCGGAGACCCAGTACTTC. Its translation: CANSYSPAAETQYF.

This clonotype showed up many times. The CDR3 DNA reads TGCAGTGCCCGTCGACTACAGGACACCTACGAGCAGTACTTC. Amino acids: CSARRLQDTYEQYF. This sequence joins TRBV20-1 and TRBJ2-7; the D call may be TRBD1 or TRBD2 (5 bases each). V lost 6 bases, J lost 2 bases, and 17 bases lay in between. Looked up from germline, CDR1 is DFQATT and CDR2 is SNEGSKA (reference sequence). The CDR3 consists of 14 residues.

In its sample, this clonotype was seen many times. Here the CDR3 reads CASSEGGDTEAFF. CDR3 DNA: TGTGCCAGCAGTGAGGGGGGGGACACTGAAGCTTTCTTT. The chain is built from TRBV2 and TRBJ1-1, with D maybe TRBD1 (5 bases). Trimming removed 3 bases from V and 3 bases from J, with 8 bases in between. The CDR3 length is 13 residues. Per the germline V gene, CDR1 is SNHLY and CDR2 is FYNNEI.

This chain connects TRBV12-3 or TRBV12-4 to TRBJ2-7; D is possibly TRBD1 or TRBD2 (5 bases each). The CDR3 is 14 residues long. V lost 6 bases, J lost 7 bases, and 19 bases lay in between. CDR3 sequence reads: CASRLGRSGREQYF. The CDR3 coding sequence is TGTGCCAGCAGACTGGGACGGAGCGGAAGGGAGCAGTACTTC.

This clonotype has at least ten counts. J is TRBJ2-7 and V is TRBV11-2, with 9 bases identical to TRBD2. The germline V gene encodes CDR1 SGHAT and CDR2 FQNNGV. The CDR3 spans 16 residues. With V trimmed by 4 bases and J by 5 bases, 12 bases remained unmatched. The CDR3 region is CASSSFRGTSIHEQYF. DNA for the CDR3: TGTGCCAGCAGCTCCTTCCGGGGGACTAGCATCCACGAGCAGTACTTC.

The CDR3 spells CASSLEGSLSYNEQFF. Written as DNA, the CDR3 is TGTGCCAGCAGCTTAGAAGGATCTCTCTCCTACAATGAGCAGTTCTTC. This rearrangement joins TRBV11-2 to TRBJ2-1; the D is unclear. V was shortened by 0 bases and J by 0 bases, with 9 bases between the two germline ends. The germline CDR1 and CDR2 sequences are SGHAT and FQNNGV. The CDR3 runs 16 residues.

The chain couples TRBV9 to TRBJ2-7, with 11 bases that match TRBD1. With 3 bases clipped from V and 0 bases from J, the junction kept 2 bases outside the gene matches. CDR1 is SGDLS and CDR2 is YYNGEE in the germline V gene. The CDR3 contains 15 residues. CDR3 residues: CASSAGTGGSYEQYF. The DNA for the CDR3 is TGTGCCAGCAGCGCCGGGACAGGGGGCTCCTACGAGCAGTACTTC.

This chain links TRBV4-1 with TRBJ2-7; 9 nucleotides align to TRBD2. The CDR3 loop spans 12 amino acids. Germline assignment: CDR1 MGHRA and CDR2 YSYEKL. The ends lost 2 bases at V and 7 bases at J; junction bases unmatched: 0. DNA for the CDR3: TGCGCCAGCAGCCAACTAGCGGGGGAGCAGTACTTC. It is translated as CASSQLAGEQYF.

Comment on this clonotype: The final CDR3 position lacks the conserved phenylalanine or tryptophan, pointing to a likely read error. The rearrangement links TRBV2 to TRBJ1-2; TRBD1 might be the D (5 bases). The length of the CDR3 is 16 residues. Germline V gene data show CDR1 as SNHLY and CDR2 as FYNNEI. Trimming removed 5 bases at V and 4 bases at J, with 20 bases between. The CDR3: CASSPSTGLTIYGYTL. The CDR3 coding sequence is TGTGCCAGCAGTCCAAGTACGGGACTGACTATCTATGGCTACACCCTC.

About this clonotype itself: This may arise from a read error, as a much more abundant clone is one base away. The chain links TRBV20-1 to TRBJ1-2; 8 bases agree with TRBD1. Germline assignment: CDR1 DFQATT and CDR2 SNEGSKA (reference sequence). The V segment lost 5 bases and the J segment 7 bases; nucleotides outside the gene matches: 12. The CDR3 is made up of 14 amino acids. Here the CDR3 DNA reads TGCAGTGCTCAGATGGCAGGGGGCGCGGGTGGCTACACCTTC. As protein: CSAQMAGGAGGYTF.

The V call is TRBV7-9, the J call TRBJ2-7, with 7 bases fitting TRBD1. V gave up 5 bases and J gave up 4 bases; unmatched junction bases: 8. The CDR3 has 14 residues. Germline CDR1 is SEHNR and CDR2 is FQNEAQ (reference sequence). For the CDR3, the DNA is TGTGCCAGCAGCCCCCGGGACAGCCTATACGAGCAGTACTTC. Encoded protein: CASSPRDSLYEQYF.

The genes are TRBV3-1 and TRBJ2-7, with 8 bases identical to TRBD2. Germline CDR1 is LGHDT and CDR2 is YNNKEL (reference sequence). CDR3 length: 15 residues. The V and J ends lost 0 bases and 6 bases, in that order; junction bases with no gene match: 7. Here the CDR3 reads CASSQDLTGGLEQYF. The CDR3 region has the DNA TGTGCCAGCAGCCAAGATCTAACGGGAGGGCTCGAGCAGTACTTC.

This clonotype was picked up many times. This rearrangement joins TRBV9 to TRBJ2-1; D unclear. From germline, CDR1 is SGDLS and CDR2 YYNGEE. The V end was cut by 0 bases, the J end by 3 bases, with 7 bases between. This CDR3 is built from 14 residues. The CDR3 protein is CASSVGADYNEQFF. The CDR3 DNA reads TGTGCCAGCAGCGTAGGGGCGGACTACAATGAGCAGTTCTTC.

The V call is TRBV24-1, the J call TRBJ2-3, with 12 positions matching TRBD2. The CDR3 sequence is 14 residues long. Germline CDR1 is KGHDR and CDR2 is SFDVKD. V shed 2 bases and J 7 bases; nucleotides not matched to a gene: 0. Here the CDR3 DNA reads TGTGCCACCAGTGATTGGACTAGCGGGAATACGCAGTATTTT. This sequence encodes CATSDWTSGNTQYF.

This chain uses TRBV25-1 with TRBJ1-4, with no clear D. V was shortened by 1 base and J by 4 bases, with 13 bases between the two germline ends. The CDR3 covers 16 residues. In germline, CDR1 is MGHDK, CDR2 SYGVNS. CDR3 in DNA: TGTGCCAGCAGTGAATCCCCGTCGCCGGTTAATGAAAAACTGTTTTTT. Protein: CASSESPSPVNEKLFF.

This sequence joins TRBV20-1 and TRBJ2-7; D not certain. There are 14 residues in the CDR3. CDR1 is DFQATT and CDR2 is SNEGSKA in the germline V gene (reference sequence). The V end was cut by 5 bases, the J end by 3 bases, with 17 bases between. The CDR3 DNA reads TGCAGTGCTCAGAGTCGGCTTCTGGGCTACGAGCAGTACTTC. Translated: CSAQSRLLGYEQYF.

Concerning this clonotype itself: The junction does not match germline at one end; this may be a read error. The V gene is TRBV7-7, the J gene TRBJ2-1; D call uncertain. The germline V gene encodes CDR1 SSHAT and CDR2 FNYEAQ (reference sequence). The CDR3 is made up of 13 amino acids. The CDR3: CASSLGAYNEQFF. CDR3 DNA sequence: TGTGCTAGCAGCTTAGGAGCCTACAATGAGCAGTTCTTC.

In regard to this clonotype: This could be a read error, since a much larger clone is one nucleotide away. CDR3 residues: CASSLANNEKMFF. DNA of the CDR3: TGTGCCAGTAGTCTCGCAAATAATGAAAAAATGTTTTTT. This rearrangement joins TRBV19 to TRBJ1-4; D is ambiguous. This CDR3 has 13 amino acids. The germline V gene has CDR1 LNHDA and CDR2 SQIVND (reference sequence).

In its sample, this clonotype was seen many times. V usage is TRBV7-9 and J usage is TRBJ1-3, with a possible D match to TRBD1 (5 bases). Trimming took off 5 bases at V and 4 bases at J, with 18 bases between the two ends. Germline-derived CDR1 and CDR2 are SEHNR and FQNEAQ (reference sequence). The length of the CDR3 is 16 residues. CDR3 DNA: TGTGCCAGCAGCCCCCGTCTTGGGACGGGAGGAAACACCATATATTTT. Translated: CASSPRLGTGGNTIYF.

V usage is TRBV24-1 and J usage is TRBJ2-1, with D uncertain. The CDR3 has 12 residues. Germline CDR1 and CDR2: KGHDR and SFDVKD. The germline V and J ends were trimmed by 4 bases and 9 bases, with 9 bases remaining between them. CDR3 in DNA: TGTGCCACCAGTGACCCTGACACTGAGCAGTTCTTC. Its protein is CATSDPDTEQFF.